The 14 T cell receptor beta chains below come from one sample, sequenced in a study of T cell repertoires in cytomegalovirus infection. The antigens for these receptors are not known. TCRdb reprocessed the reads with MiXCR, giving one entry per CDR3 protein. The sample records about a million distinct CDR3 sequences, around 30% being singletons. The material was cultured CD8+ T cells from PBMCs, obtained from culture after CMV antigen stimulation. These receptors were collected from a human donor in good health (CMV status not recorded). Some clones in this sample may be carry-over from other donors' samples.

This clonotype has ten or more counts. CDR3 in DNA: TGTGCCAGCAGCACCCGACTGGGGGACCGAGAGACCCAGTACTTC. It yields the protein CASSTRLGDRETQYF. The chain uses TRBV7-2 and TRBJ2-5; D may be TRBD1 or TRBD2 (5 bases each). Germline V gene lookup returns CDR1 SGHTA and CDR2 FQGNSA. The germline V and J ends were trimmed by 5 bases and 4 bases, with 17 bases remaining between them. The CDR3 sequence is 15 residues long.

The gene calls are TRBV12-3 or TRBV12-4 and TRBJ1-5; perhaps TRBD1 as D (6 bases). This CDR3 comprises 13 residues. Between the trimmed V and J ends, which lost 3 bases and 8 bases, there was a span of 11 bases. The chain's CDR3 is CASSLQGLKPQHF. The CDR3 coding sequence is TGTGCCAGCAGTTTGCAGGGGTTGAAGCCCCAGCATTTT.

About this clonotype itself: This sequence may be a read error, since a much larger clone differs from it by one base. The gene calls are TRBV7-2 and TRBJ2-5, with TRBD1 as a possible D gene (5 bases). Trimming shortened V by 3 bases and J by 4 bases, and 21 bases separated the two germline ends. Germline V lookup: CDR1 SGHTA, CDR2 FQGNSA. CDR3 length: 17 amino acids. CDR3 sequence (DNA): TGTGCCAGCAGCTTCCCACAGGAGTTTTACCTCCGAGAGACCCAGTACTTC. Translated, it gives CASSFPQEFYLRETQYF.

The chain combines TRBV10-3 with TRBJ1-2; D remains unclear. Germline loops: CDR1 ENHRY, CDR2 SYGVKD. Deletions cut 6 bases from V and 6 bases from J, with 8 bases between. This CDR3 comprises 11 residues. CDR3 nucleotides: TGTGCCATCAGAGAAGCACATGGCTACACCTTC. Its protein is CAIREAHGYTF.

The chain joins TRBV4-1 to TRBJ1-1, with D unresolved. Germline CDR1 and CDR2: MGHRA and YSYEKL. Trimming pared 3 bases from V and 6 bases from J, leaving 8 bases between. The CDR3 totals 12 residues. CDR3 amino acids: CASSHDVSEAFF. The DNA of the CDR3 is TGCGCCAGCAGCCACGATGTCTCTGAAGCTTTCTTT.

This rearrangement joins TRBV11-2 to TRBJ1-2, with TRBD1 matching 7 bases. Germline trimming cut 1 base from V and 3 bases from J; bases unmatched to any gene: 11. This CDR3 comprises 17 residues. Germline V CDR1 and CDR2: SGHAT, FQNNGV. The CDR3 protein is CASSLGGGGLLDYGYTF. The DNA for the CDR3 is TGTGCCAGCAGCTTAGGCGGAGGGGGCCTGTTGGACTATGGCTACACCTTC.

This chain uses TRBV6-2 or TRBV6-3 with TRBJ1-1; no clear D. Trimming pared 2 bases from V and 1 base from J, leaving 8 bases between. Germline V gene data show CDR1 as MNHEY and CDR2 as SVGEGT. This CDR3 is built from 14 residues. CDR3 DNA: TGTGCCAGCAGTTACCTACGAAGGAACACTGAAGCTTTCTTT. Protein product: CASSYLRRNTEAFF.

The chain links TRBV19 to TRBJ1-1; 7 nucleotides match TRBD1. Trimming cost V 5 bases and J 7 bases; bases outside gene matches: 4. The CDR3 consists of 12 residues. The germline CDR1 and CDR2 sequences are LNHDA and SQIVND (reference sequence). CDR3 nucleotides: TGTGCCAGTAGTGGGGACAGACATGAAGCTTTCTTT. Translating gives CASSGDRHEAFF.

Only a few counts were recorded for this clonotype. The chain is built from TRBV11-1 and TRBJ2-3; TRBD2 is a possible D gene (5 bases). The V gene lost 5 bases and the J gene lost 2 bases, with 11 bases spanning the gap. Germline CDR1 reads SGHAT; CDR2 reads FQDESV (reference sequence). This CDR3 region has 14 residues. This CDR3 is CASSRERYTDTQYF. DNA of the CDR3: TGTGCCAGCAGCCGGGAAAGGTACACAGATACGCAGTATTTT.

This clonotype was seen just once. The chain joins TRBV5-3 to TRBJ2-1; 8 bases are a match to TRBD2. TRBV5-3 is flagged as an ORF with uncertain function. V gave up 8 bases and J gave up 7 bases; unmatched junction bases: 17. This CDR3 region has 16 residues. Here the CDR3 reads CASSTGSGGHENEQFF. The DNA for the CDR3 is TGTGCCAGCAGCACCGGGAGCGGGGGCCACGAAAATGAGCAGTTCTTC.

This chain joins TRBV28 and TRBJ1-6; perhaps TRBD1 as D (5 bases). The V gene's germline CDR1 is MDHEN and CDR2 SYDVKM. Trimming removed 10 bases at V and 14 bases at J, with 21 bases between. The CDR3 is made up of 13 amino acids. Here the CDR3 DNA reads TGTGCCACCAACCCCAGAGGGACTGTAGCCCTCCACTTT. Residues: CATNPRGTVALHF. The full variable domain, with the rest looked up from reference TRBV28 and TRBJ1-6, is DVKVTQSSRYLVKRTGEKVFLECVQDMDHENMFWYRQDPGLGLRLIYFSYDVKMKEKGDIPEGYSVSREKKERFSLILESASTNQTSMYLCATNPRGTVALHFGNGTRLTVT.

This clonotype was counted only a few times. The V gene is TRBV7-9, the J gene TRBJ1-6; tentative D call: TRBD1 (5 bases). Germline V gene sequence: CDR1 SEHNR, CDR2 FQNEAQ (reference sequence). V was shortened by 2 bases and J by 7 bases, with 9 bases between the two germline ends. The CDR3 has 14 residues. CDR3 coding DNA: TGTGCCAGCAGCTTACCCAGGGAGAATTCACCCCTCCACTTT. Encoded protein: CASSLPRENSPLHF.

The rearrangement links TRBV20-1 to TRBJ2-5; 7 nucleotides line up with TRBD1. The ends lost 5 bases at V and 5 bases at J; junction bases unmatched: 8. This CDR3 spans 13 amino acids. The germline V gene has CDR1 DFQATT and CDR2 SNEGSKA (reference sequence). DNA of the CDR3: TGCAGTGCTTCGACAGGGATCGGGGAGACCCAGTACTTC. This codes for CSASTGIGETQYF.

This clonotype was picked up many times. The rearrangement joins TRBV7-8 to TRBJ2-3, with D tentatively TRBD2 (5 bases). Germline CDR1 is SGHVS and CDR2 is FQNEAQ. CDR3 length: 16 residues. V lost 1 base, J lost 1 base, and 12 bases lay in between. The CDR3 region has the DNA TGTGCCAGCAGCTTAGTGGGAGCCGGACGCACAGATACGCAGTATTTT. It codes for CASSLVGAGRTDTQYF.